One sample yielded the 21 T cell receptor beta chains listed below, sequenced in a study of patients and donors after allogeneic stem cell transplantation (dated by TCRdb to the early 2020s). The library came from RT-PCR. This sample was sequenced with a NextSeq 550. TCRdb applied fastp at Q25 and MiXCR to the public reads, then kept only in-frame beta chains. Under each unique CDR3 protein, matching rows form one entry showing the most common genes and DNA. This sample lists 10,000 to 15,000 distinct CDR3 sequences; around 27% were detected once. The top ten clonotypes cover 51% of the sample. Sample: blood, either unsorted or a sorted T cell fraction (not recorded which). These receptors all stem from a human donor who was either an allogeneic HSCT recipient or a stem cell or donor lymphocyte infusion donor (not recorded which). It is not recorded whose cells these are; they may come from a transplant donor.

This clonotype was observed at least ten times. V is TRBV29-1 and J is TRBJ1-1; D is unclear. The germline V gene encodes CDR1 SQVTM and CDR2 ANQGSEA. Trimming cost V 7 bases and J 1 base, with 10 bases left between them. There are 12 residues in the CDR3. The CDR3: CSAVDPNTEAFF. As DNA, the CDR3 is TGCAGCGCAGTCGACCCGAACACTGAAGCTTTCTTT.

This clonotype has at least ten counts. In nucleotides, the CDR3 is TGCGCCAGCAGCCAAGTTATGGGCGGAAGCTCCTATAATTCACCCCTCCACTTT. It translates to CASSQVMGGSSYNSPLHF. The V gene is TRBV4-3, the J gene TRBJ1-6, with unresolved D. Per the germline V gene, CDR1 is LGHNA and CDR2 is YSLEER. CDR3 length: 18 residues. Trimming took 1 base from V and 0 from J, leaving 13 bases between them.

This clonotype has just a few counts. This sequence joins TRBV12-3 or TRBV12-4 and TRBJ1-4, with 7 bases that match TRBD1. V lost 7 bases and J lost 5; bases outside the gene matches: 10. The CDR3 consists of 15 residues. The CDR3 is CASTSGGTENEKLFF. CDR3 nucleotides: TGTGCCAGCACCTCGGGGGGGACAGAGAATGAAAAACTGTTTTTT.

J is TRBJ1-2 and V is TRBV9; D uncertain. This CDR3 spans 15 amino acids. The germline CDR1 and CDR2 sequences are SGDLS and YYNGEE. Trimming cost V 0 bases and J 3 bases, with 12 bases left between them. CDR3 region: CASSVGRRAHYGYTF. The CDR3, as DNA: TGTGCCAGCAGCGTAGGACGAAGGGCGCACTATGGCTACACCTTC.

V is TRBV13 and J is TRBJ1-1, with TRBD1 matching 7 bases. From germline, CDR1 is PRHDT and CDR2 FYEKMQ (reference sequence). CDR3 length: 15 residues. After removal of 3 bases from V and 4 bases from J, the junction contained 8 bases not matched to a gene. The CDR3 spells CASSFRQGMGTEAFF. The DNA for the CDR3 is TGTGCCAGCAGCTTCCGACAGGGTATGGGCACTGAAGCTTTCTTT. The variable domain in full, with the rest retrieved from reference TRBV13 and TRBJ1-1, is AAGVIQSPRHLIKEKRETATLKCYPIPRHDTVYWYQQGPGQDPQFLISFYEKMQSDKGSIPDRFSAQQFSDYHSELNMSSLELGDSALYFCASSFRQGMGTEAFFGQGTRLTVV.

This clonotype was seen more than once but under ten times. The chain combines TRBV9 with TRBJ2-5; TRBD1 agrees at 8 bases. There are 14 residues in the CDR3. Germline V gene sequence: CDR1 SGDLS, CDR2 YYNGEE. V was clipped by 4 bases and J by 5 bases; unmatched bases: 7. The CDR3 DNA follows: TGTGCCAGCAGCCCCGGACAGGGCCGGGAGACCCAGTACTTC. Its protein product is CASSPGQGRETQYF.

By its share, this clonotype is medium-sized. The gene calls are TRBV4-3 and TRBJ1-2; 8 nucleotides align to TRBD1. Losses at the gene ends were 4 bases for V and 8 bases for J; bases not matched to a gene: 15. There are 16 residues in the CDR3. Germline CDR1 LGHNA, CDR2 YSLEER. Here the CDR3 reads CASSPGQGMPPLGYTF. CDR3 DNA sequence: TGCGCCAGCAGCCCAGGACAGGGAATGCCTCCTTTGGGCTACACCTTC.

This clonotype showed up many times. The gene calls are TRBV20-1 and TRBJ1-1; D remains unclear. The V gene lost 0 bases and the J gene lost 3 bases, with 8 bases spanning the gap. This CDR3 is built from 13 residues. Germline V gives CDR1 DFQATT, CDR2 SNEGSKA (reference sequence). The CDR3 protein is CSARDSWDTEAFF. The CDR3 nucleotides read TGCAGTGCTAGAGACAGTTGGGACACTGAAGCTTTCTTT.

The chain employs TRBV7-8 and TRBJ1-3; TRBD1 matches 12 bases. V dropped 6 bases and J dropped 4; count of bases not matched to a gene: 10. The CDR3 extends over 17 amino acids. Germline lookup yields CDR1 SGHVS and CDR2 FQNEAQ. The CDR3 sequence: CASRAPRGQGAGNTIYF. In nucleotides, the CDR3 is TGTGCCAGCAGAGCACCGCGGGGACAGGGGGCCGGAAACACCATATATTTT.

In its sample, this clonotype was seen a few times. V is TRBV19 and J is TRBJ1-1, with no clear D. The germline V gene encodes CDR1 LNHDA and CDR2 SQIVND (reference sequence). Trimming left V 9 bases short and J 4 bases short, with 9 bases between. The CDR3 contains 11 residues. Written as DNA, the CDR3 is TGTGCCAGCACTCTAGGCACTGAAGCTTTCTTT. Translation gives CASTLGTEAFF.

The gene calls are TRBV4-2 and TRBJ2-7; weak D call: TRBD2 (5 bases). Trimming took off 4 bases at V and 0 bases at J, with 16 bases between the two ends. Germline V gives CDR1 LGHNA, CDR2 YNFKEQ. The CDR3 is 16 residues long. Here the CDR3 reads CASSLTLSGSSYEQYF. The DNA for the CDR3 is TGTGCCAGCAGCCTGACCTTGAGCGGTAGCTCCTACGAGCAGTACTTC.

This clonotype was detected ten times or more. The DNA of the CDR3 is TGCGCCAGCAGCCCGCAGGGGGCGGAGGGTGAAGCTTTCTTT. It translates to CASSPQGAEGEAFF. V is TRBV5-1 and J is TRBJ1-1; 8 nucleotides align to TRBD1. The V gene end was trimmed by 4 bases and the J gene end by 7 bases; junction bases not matched to a gene: 9. The CDR3 contains 14 residues. Germline assignment: CDR1 SGHRS and CDR2 YFSETQ.

Judged by abundance, this clonotype is medium-sized (0.01 to 0.1%). V is TRBV10-3 and J is TRBJ1-2; 7 bases align to TRBD1. Germline CDR1 is ENHRY and CDR2 is SYGVKD. This CDR3 is 13 amino acids long. The trim removed 2 bases at V and 8 bases at J, leaving 5 bases unmatched. As DNA, the CDR3 is TGTGCCATCAGTGAGCCGACAGGGCGAGGCTACACCTTC. Amino acid sequence: CAISEPTGRGYTF.

This clonotype has ten or more counts. This CDR3 reads CASSPVGSSYNSPLHF. For the CDR3, the DNA is TGTGCCAGCAGCCCGGTTGGCAGCTCCTATAATTCACCCCTCCACTTT. The rearrangement joins TRBV7-2 to TRBJ1-6; D gene ambiguous. CDR3 size: 16 residues. Trimming removed 5 bases from V and 0 bases from J, with 11 bases in between. From germline, CDR1 is SGHTA and CDR2 FQGNSA.

This clonotype showed up many times. V and J are TRBV14 and TRBJ2-1, with TRBD2 as a possible D gene (6 bases). Germline V lookup: CDR1 SGHDN, CDR2 FVKESK. V lost 1 base to trimming and J lost 7 bases, with 14 bases between them. The CDR3 contains 15 residues. CDR3 in DNA: TGTGCCAGCAGCCAAGGACTAGAGGTGTGGAATGAGCAGTTCTTC. It yields the protein CASSQGLEVWNEQFF.

The rearrangement uses TRBV28 and TRBJ2-1; D may correspond to TRBD1 or TRBD2 (5 bases each). The CDR3 sequence is 14 residues long. Germline CDR1 MDHEN, CDR2 SYDVKM. Trimming removed 3 bases at V and 6 bases at J, with 12 bases between. Written as DNA, the CDR3 is TGTGCCAGCAGTTTCCAGGGACGGGGCAATGAGCAGTTCTTC. Translating gives CASSFQGRGNEQFF.

The rearrangement joins TRBV5-1 to TRBJ1-1; 11 nucleotides match TRBD1. V trimming: 4 bases; J trimming: 0 bases; junction bases outside the gene matches: 14. CDR3 length equals 19 residues. Germline V gene lookup returns CDR1 SGHRS and CDR2 YFSETQ. The CDR3 DNA is TGCGCCAGCAGCCCCCTATGGACAGGGGGCGCTCGAATGAACACTGAAGCTTTCTTT. Protein sequence: CASSPLWTGGARMNTEAFF.

CDR3 nucleotides: TGCAGCGTTGAAGGTTCGGCAGGGGGAGGCTATGGCTACACCTTC. Translated, it gives CSVEGSAGGGYGYTF. The chain has TRBV29-1 and TRBJ1-2; 7 nucleotides line up with TRBD1. This CDR3 comprises 15 residues. V lost 1 base to trimming and J lost 4 bases; unmatched junction nucleotides: 9. Germline V gene sequence: CDR1 SQVTM, CDR2 ANQGSEA.

J is TRBJ1-1 and V is TRBV5-1, with D maybe TRBD1 (5 bases). Looked up from germline, CDR1 is SGHRS and CDR2 is YFSETQ. The CDR3 covers 13 residues. The V end was cut by 4 bases, the J end by 4 bases, with 11 bases between. CDR3 bases: TGCGCCAGCAGCCCCTGGGGGATCACTGAAGCTTTCTTT. Its translation is CASSPWGITEAFF.

This clonotype was seen a few times. The V and J genes are TRBV5-4 and TRBJ1-6, with 9 bases aligning to TRBD1. In germline, CDR1 is SGHNT, CDR2 YYREEE (reference sequence). After removal of 4 bases from V and 10 bases from J, the junction contained 3 bases not matched to a gene. This CDR3 comprises 13 residues. The CDR3 sequence: CASSPDRGSPLHF. The CDR3 DNA follows: TGTGCCAGCAGCCCGGACAGGGGATCACCCCTCCACTTT.

The sample holds many counts of this clonotype. V usage is TRBV29-1 and J usage is TRBJ1-2, with no clear D. This CDR3 comprises 11 residues. Germline values: CDR1 SQVTM, CDR2 ANQGSEA. V shed 7 bases and J shed 5 bases, with 11 bases lying between them. CDR3 DNA sequence: TGCAGCGCCGACGACCTGTATGGCTACACCTTC. Translated: CSADDLYGYTF.